The 25 T cell receptor beta chains below come from one sample, sequenced in a study of T cells in Graves' hyperthyroidism and ophthalmopathy. There were TCR beta CDR3 regions amplified from RNA transcripts. First-round RT-PCR targeting the TCR CDR3 was performed with the HTBI primer set. One entry per CDR3 protein, called by TCRdb with MiXCR from the multiplex PCR reads. This sample has about 500,000 distinct CDR3 sequences, with 17% found just once. The sample comprised blood. The receptors come from a woman aged 18-29 years with Graves' ophthalmopathy.

This chain uses TRBV30 with TRBJ1-5, with TRBD1 as a possible D gene (5 bases). The V end was cut by 1 base, the J end by 6 bases, with 16 bases between. The length of the CDR3 is 15 residues. The germline gives CDR1 GTSNPN, CDR2 SVGIG (reference sequence). Written as DNA, the CDR3 is TGTGCCTGGAGTGCGGGACTGGGAGGTGCTCAGCCCCAGCATTTT. It translates to CAWSAGLGGAQPQHF.

This clonotype was seen many times. The chain links TRBV20-1 to TRBJ2-5, with D perhaps matching TRBD2 (7 bases). The V end lost 5 bases, the J end lost 2 bases, and 18 bases lay between the germline ends. Germline V gives CDR1 DFQATT, CDR2 SNEGSKA (reference sequence). The CDR3 is made up of 15 amino acids. CDR3 sequence reads: CSAHGGAVWQETQYF. CDR3 bases: TGCAGTGCTCATGGGGGGGCAGTGTGGCAAGAGACCCAGTACTTC.

In this sample, this clonotype turned up many times. The chain has TRBV6-1 and TRBJ1-6, with TRBD1 matching 7 bases. The CDR3 extends over 15 amino acids. In germline, CDR1 is MNHNS, CDR2 SASEGT. V dropped 3 bases and J dropped 10; count of bases not matched to a gene: 9. The CDR3 is CASSDQQGMQSPLHF. The CDR3 nucleotides are TGTGCCAGCAGTGACCAACAGGGGATGCAGTCACCCCTCCACTTT.

This clonotype was recorded at least ten times. V gene TRBV5-1 combines with J gene TRBJ2-3, with D perhaps TRBD2 (6 bases). Germline lookup yields CDR1 SGHRS and CDR2 YFSETQ. Trimming cost V 3 bases and J 5 bases, with 19 bases left between them. This CDR3 is 16 amino acids long. CDR3 DNA: TGCGCCAGCAGCTCGTCGGGAGTAGTGGGGGGAGATACGCAGTATTTT. Encoded protein: CASSSSGVVGGDTQYF.

The sample holds many counts of this clonotype. Written as DNA, the CDR3 is TGTGCCAGCAGTTTGGGACTTCAATGGGAGACCCAGTACTTC. Translation gives CASSLGLQWETQYF. This chain uses TRBV6-1 with TRBJ2-5, with D perhaps TRBD2 (6 bases). This CDR3 has 14 residues. In germline, CDR1 is MNHNS, CDR2 SASEGT. Trimming cost V 5 bases and J 5 bases, with 15 bases left between them.

DNA of the CDR3: TGCGCCAGCAGTACTTTGTCAGATCAAGAGACCCAGTACTTC. Encoded protein: CASSTLSDQETQYF. The chain has TRBV5-1 and TRBJ2-5; D remains ambiguous. The CDR3 has 14 residues. The V gene lost 5 bases and the J gene lost 2 bases, with 13 bases spanning the gap. Germline CDR1 and CDR2: SGHRS and YFSETQ.

This sequence joins TRBV19 and TRBJ1-1, with 9 nucleotides matching TRBD1. This CDR3 spans 13 amino acids. Looked up from germline, CDR1 is LNHDA and CDR2 is SQIVND (reference sequence). The V segment lost 2 bases and the J segment 6 bases; nucleotides outside the gene matches: 1. The CDR3 reads CASSIRQGAEAFF. In nucleotides, the CDR3 is TGTGCCAGTAGTATAAGACAGGGGGCTGAAGCTTTCTTT.

The chain joins TRBV19 to TRBJ1-3; D unclear. Trimming took off 3 bases at V and 0 bases at J, with 12 bases between the two ends. This CDR3 contains 16 residues. The germline gives CDR1 LNHDA, CDR2 SQIVND (reference sequence). CDR3 coding DNA: TGTGCCAGTAGTATGAGGACGGACTACTCTGGAAACACCATATATTTT. Amino acid sequence: CASSMRTDYSGNTIYF.

This clonotype was seen ten or more times. J is TRBJ2-1 and V is TRBV30, with unresolved D. Trimming left V 0 bases short and J 8 bases short, with 8 bases between. The CDR3 is 12 amino acids. The germline V gene has CDR1 GTSNPN and CDR2 SVGIG (reference sequence). The CDR3 reads CAWSVNGYEQFF. In DNA form, the CDR3 reads TGTGCCTGGAGTGTTAATGGCTATGAGCAGTTCTTC. The variable domain in full, completed from reference TRBV30 and TRBJ2-1, reads SQTIHQWPATLVQPVGSPLSLECTVEGTSNPNLYWYRQAAGRGLQLLFYSVGIGQISSEVPQNLSASRPQDRQFILSSKKLLLSDSGFYLCAWSVNGYEQFFGPGTRLTVL.

This clonotype was detected many times. V and J are TRBV4-3 and TRBJ2-3, with D possibly matching TRBD1 (5 bases). CDR1 and CDR2 (germline): LGHNA, YSLEER. Deletions cut 6 bases from V and 2 bases from J, with 9 bases between. The CDR3 spans 13 residues. The DNA for the CDR3 is TGCGCCAGCAGTCACAGGACCACAGATACGCAGTATTTT. Encoded protein: CASSHRTTDTQYF.

In its sample, this clonotype was seen a few times. The J gene is TRBJ1-1, the V gene TRBV7-9; D unresolved. The germline V and J ends were trimmed by 5 bases and 2 bases, with 18 bases remaining between them. The CDR3 contains 16 residues. Per the germline V gene, CDR1 is SEHNR and CDR2 is FQNEAQ (reference sequence). Written as DNA, the CDR3 is TGTGCCAGCAGCCTAGTGTGGGCAGGAGGAAACACTGAAGCTTTCTTT. This encodes CASSLVWAGGNTEAFF.

This clonotype turned up a few times. The V call is TRBV9, the J call TRBJ2-1, with 12 nucleotides matching TRBD1. CDR1 SGDLS and CDR2 YYNGEE come from the germline V gene. The CDR3 length is 16 residues. Unmatched junction bases numbered 5, after V lost 0 bases and J lost 7 bases. CDR3 residues: CASSVGGQGAKNEQFF. CDR3 bases: TGTGCCAGCAGCGTAGGGGGACAGGGGGCGAAAAATGAGCAGTTCTTC.

This clonotype occurred once. J is TRBJ2-2 and V is TRBV13; TRBD1 agrees at 9 bases. Trimming at V came to 3 bases and at J to 5 bases, leaving 13 bases not matched to a gene. Germline lookup yields CDR1 PRHDT and CDR2 FYEKMQ (reference sequence). This CDR3 is built from 18 residues. CDR3 nucleotides: TGTGCCAGCAGCTTGTACCCGGCGGGACAGGGAGAGACCGGGGAGCTGTTTTTT. It specifies CASSLYPAGQGETGELFF.

This rearrangement joins TRBV27 to TRBJ1-2, with D maybe TRBD1 (6 bases). This CDR3 has 14 residues. V was pared by 6 bases and J by 5 bases, with 16 bases between. Germline CDR1 reads MNHEY; CDR2 reads SMNVEV (reference sequence). In nucleotides, the CDR3 is TGTGCCAGCAGACGCCGGGACATGATATATGGCTACACCTTC. This codes for CASRRRDMIYGYTF.

This chain uses TRBV4-2 with TRBJ1-5, with D hard to call. The length of the CDR3 is 14 residues. The V gene lost 4 bases and the J gene lost 5 bases, with 12 bases spanning the gap. CDR1 LGHNA and CDR2 YNFKEQ come from the germline V gene. The CDR3 loop reads CASSPGRSDQPQHF. The CDR3 region has the DNA TGTGCCAGCAGCCCAGGAAGAAGCGATCAGCCCCAGCATTTT.

This clonotype was found a few times. The CDR3 spells CASSLGDIYNEQFF. DNA for the CDR3: TGCGCCAGCAGCTTAGGAGATATCTACAATGAGCAGTTCTTC. The genes are TRBV5-1 and TRBJ2-1; D is uncertain. The V end was cut by 2 bases, the J end by 3 bases, with 9 bases between. Germline V gene lookup returns CDR1 SGHRS and CDR2 YFSETQ. CDR3 length equals 14 residues. Supplemented by reference TRBV5-1 and TRBJ2-1, the full variable domain reads KAGVTQTPRYLIKTRGQQVTLSCSPISGHRSVSWYQQTPGQGLQFLFEYFSETQRNKGNFPGRFSGRQFSNSRSEMNVSTLELGDSALYLCASSLGDIYNEQFFGPGTRLTVL.

This clonotype was detected ten times or more. The rearrangement joins TRBV28 to TRBJ2-3; the D gene is possibly TRBD2 (5 bases). This CDR3 region has 16 residues. Germline CDR1 and CDR2: MDHEN and SYDVKM. Trimming took 5 bases from V and 7 from J, leaving 22 bases between them. The CDR3 protein is CASSPGGWESSYTQYF. The CDR3 DNA is TGTGCCAGCAGTCCGGGCGGCTGGGAGTCCTCGTATACGCAGTATTTT.

Worth noting for this clonotype: One end of the junction does not line up with germline, which may come from a read error. The chain is built from TRBV15 and TRBJ2-1; D call uncertain. The CDR3 totals 13 residues. Per the germline V gene, CDR1 is LNHNV and CDR2 is YYDKDF (reference sequence). CDR3 sequence: CATSRDPGNEQLF. CDR3 sequence (DNA): TGTGCCACCAGCAGAGATCCTGGCAATGAGCAGCTCTTC.

This clonotype was found many times. CDR3 DNA: TGTGCCAGCAGTATACCAGGGAGTAACACTGAAGCTTTCTTT. As protein: CASSIPGSNTEAFF. The J gene is TRBJ1-1, the V gene TRBV28; D might be TRBD1 (5 bases). The V end lost 5 bases, the J end lost 2 bases, and 12 bases lay between the germline ends. The CDR3 length is 14 residues. Germline CDR1 reads MDHEN; CDR2 reads SYDVKM.

This clonotype was detected ten times or more. The chain employs TRBV12-3 or TRBV12-4 and TRBJ1-3; D gene unclear. V lost 7 bases and J lost 0, with 13 bases in between. The CDR3 spans 15 residues. The CDR3 region has the DNA TGTGCCAGCACCACCGGGCCATACTCTGGAAACACCATATATTTT. Encoded protein: CASTTGPYSGNTIYF.

This clonotype was counted at least ten times. V gene TRBV7-9 combines with J gene TRBJ2-1; 7 bases align to TRBD1. The CDR3 is 15 amino acids. Trimming took 3 bases from V and 2 from J; bases not matched to a gene: 4. Germline CDR1 and CDR2: SEHNR and FQNEAQ (reference sequence). CDR3 region: CASSFWDSTYNEQFF. The CDR3 DNA reads TGTGCCAGCAGCTTCTGGGACAGTACCTACAATGAGCAGTTCTTC.

This clonotype was detected ten times or more. The rearrangement joins TRBV6-1 to TRBJ2-3; 11 positions match TRBD1. Per the germline V gene, CDR1 is MNHNS and CDR2 is SASEGT. The CDR3 sequence is 15 residues long. V shed 5 bases, J shed 5 bases, and the junction held 6 bases outside the gene matches. The CDR3 is CASSPRTGGLDTQYF. The DNA for the CDR3 is TGTGCCAGCAGTCCACGGACAGGGGGCCTAGATACGCAGTATTTT.

This clonotype was observed many times. The chain links TRBV5-1 to TRBJ2-1, with 11 nucleotides matching TRBD1. Germline V gene data show CDR1 as SGHRS and CDR2 as YFSETQ. This CDR3 spans 15 amino acids. V trimming: 2 bases; J trimming: 10 bases; junction bases outside the gene matches: 8. The CDR3 is CASSFLDRGLAEQFF. The DNA of the CDR3 is TGCGCCAGCAGCTTTCTGGACAGGGGGCTAGCGGAGCAGTTCTTC.

As to this clonotype: Compared with germline, one end of the junction differs, possibly owing to a read error. The rearrangement joins TRBV4-1 to TRBJ2-3; no clear D gene. The CDR3 has 14 residues. CDR1 is MGHRA and CDR2 is YSYEKL in the germline V gene. CDR3 protein: CASSQEPSADTQYF. The CDR3 DNA reads as TGTGCCAGCAGCCAAGAACCCTCCGCAGATACGCAGTATTTT.

This clonotype was counted many times. This chain uses TRBV28 with TRBJ2-7, with 8 bases fitting TRBD1. Trimming at V came to 1 base and at J to 5 bases, leaving 4 bases not matched to a gene. Germline V CDR1 and CDR2: MDHEN, SYDVKM. This CDR3 has 14 amino acids. In nucleotides, the CDR3 is TGTGCCAGCAGTTTATTGGGACAGGAAGACGAGCAGTACTTC. This encodes CASSLLGQEDEQYF.